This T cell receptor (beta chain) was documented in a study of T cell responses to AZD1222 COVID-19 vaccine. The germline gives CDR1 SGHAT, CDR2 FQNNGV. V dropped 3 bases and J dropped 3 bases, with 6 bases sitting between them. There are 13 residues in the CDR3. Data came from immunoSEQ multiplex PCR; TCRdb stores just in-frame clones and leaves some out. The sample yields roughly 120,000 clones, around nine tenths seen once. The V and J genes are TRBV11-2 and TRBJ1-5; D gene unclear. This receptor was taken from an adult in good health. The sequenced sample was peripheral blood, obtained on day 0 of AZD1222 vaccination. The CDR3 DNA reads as TGTGCCAGCAGCTTTAGTCCCAATCAGCCCCAGCATTTT. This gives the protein CASSFSPNQPQHF.